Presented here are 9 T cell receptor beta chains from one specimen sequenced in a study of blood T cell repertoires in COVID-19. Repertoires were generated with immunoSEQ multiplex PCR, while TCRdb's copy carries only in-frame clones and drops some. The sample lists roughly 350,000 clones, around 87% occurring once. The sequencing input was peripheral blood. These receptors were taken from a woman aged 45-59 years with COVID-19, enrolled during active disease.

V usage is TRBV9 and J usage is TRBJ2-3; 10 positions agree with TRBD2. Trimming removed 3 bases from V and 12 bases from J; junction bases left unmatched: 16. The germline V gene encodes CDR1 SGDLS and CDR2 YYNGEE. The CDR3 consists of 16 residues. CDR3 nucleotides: TGTGCCAGCAGCGCAAAACCAGGGCTAGCGGGAGAATCACAGTATTTT. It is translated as CASSAKPGLAGESQYF.

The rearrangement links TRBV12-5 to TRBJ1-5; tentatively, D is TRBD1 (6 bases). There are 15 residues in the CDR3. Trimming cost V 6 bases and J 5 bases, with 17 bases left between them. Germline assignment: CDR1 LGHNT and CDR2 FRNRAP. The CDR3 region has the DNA TGTGCTAGTGGGCGACAGGTCGATGGGGATCAGCCCCAGCATTTT. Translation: CASGRQVDGDQPQHF.

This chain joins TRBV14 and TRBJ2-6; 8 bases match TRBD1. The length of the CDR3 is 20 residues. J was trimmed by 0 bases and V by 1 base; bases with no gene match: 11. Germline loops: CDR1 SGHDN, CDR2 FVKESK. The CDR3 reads CASSQVLGQGRISGANVLTF. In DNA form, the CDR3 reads TGTGCCAGCAGCCAAGTTCTAGGACAGGGTAGAATCTCTGGGGCCAACGTCCTGACTTTC.

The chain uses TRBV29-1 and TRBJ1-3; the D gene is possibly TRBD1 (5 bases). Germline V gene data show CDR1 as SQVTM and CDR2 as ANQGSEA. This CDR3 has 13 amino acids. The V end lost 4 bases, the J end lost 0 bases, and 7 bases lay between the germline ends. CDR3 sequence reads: CSVGQPSGNTIYF. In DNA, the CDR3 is TGCAGCGTTGGACAGCCCTCTGGAAACACCATATATTTT.

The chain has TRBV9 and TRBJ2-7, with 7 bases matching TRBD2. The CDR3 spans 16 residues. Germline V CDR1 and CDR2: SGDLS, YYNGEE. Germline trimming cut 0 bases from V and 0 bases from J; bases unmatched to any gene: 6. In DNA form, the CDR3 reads TGTGCCAGCAGCGTAGAGCCGCGCGGGAGCTCCTACGAGCAGTACTTC. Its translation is CASSVEPRGSSYEQYF.

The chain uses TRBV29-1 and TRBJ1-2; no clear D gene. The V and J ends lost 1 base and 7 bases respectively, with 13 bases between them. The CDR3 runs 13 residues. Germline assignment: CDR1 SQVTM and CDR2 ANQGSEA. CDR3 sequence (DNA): TGCAGCGTTGAAGGGAGGGAAGCTGGTGGCTACACCTTC. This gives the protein CSVEGREAGGYTF.

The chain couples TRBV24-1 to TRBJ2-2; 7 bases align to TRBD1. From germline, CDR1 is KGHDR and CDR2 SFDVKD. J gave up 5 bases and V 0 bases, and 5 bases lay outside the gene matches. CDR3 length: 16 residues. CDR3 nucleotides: TGTGCCACCAGTGATTTGACAGGGGAGCGGACCGGGGAGCTGTTTTTT. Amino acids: CATSDLTGERTGELFF.

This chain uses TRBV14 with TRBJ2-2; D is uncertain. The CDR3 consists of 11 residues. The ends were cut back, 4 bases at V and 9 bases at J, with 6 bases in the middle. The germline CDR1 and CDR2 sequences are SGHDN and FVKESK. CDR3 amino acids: CASSPFRELFF. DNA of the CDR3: TGTGCCAGCAGCCCATTCCGGGAGCTGTTTTTT.

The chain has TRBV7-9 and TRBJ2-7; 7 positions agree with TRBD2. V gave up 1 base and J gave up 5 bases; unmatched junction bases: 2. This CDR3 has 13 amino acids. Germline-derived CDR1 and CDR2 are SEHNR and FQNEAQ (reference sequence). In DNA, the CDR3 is TGTGCCAGCAGCTTAGGTGGGGGGGACGAGCAGTACTTC. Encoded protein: CASSLGGGDEQYF.